This T cell receptor beta chain is from a study of T cell repertoires in cytomegalovirus infection (dated by TCRdb to the late 2010s). With regard to the full study: The HLA type of each donor mattered for the analysis, because public TCR beta signatures pointed to carriage of CMV infection along with the matching HLA type. General study outcomes and caveats: The ex vivo response was dominated by HLA-C-restricted CMV-specific TCR beta clonotypes, which also provided the single most frequent clonotype in two of eight donors. In both this cohort and an independent 352-donor cohort, the cumulative frequency of public TCR beta family members distinguished carriers of CMV infection plus the relevant HLA type.

About this clonotype itself: The specificity of this receptor is unknown. Base-call qualities are not available, and no considerably larger clone is one nucleotide away.

Instrument on record: Illumina HiSeq 1500. In-frame beta chains were kept once TCRdb had trimmed the public reads at Q25 with fastp and called clones with MiXCR. CDR3 protein sequences are deduplicated, and each keeps its most common genes and DNA. This sample lists 250,000 to 300,000 distinct CDR3 sequences; over 20% were detected once. Of the sample, over 11% falls within the top ten clones. Including cysteine and phenylalanine, the CDR3 has 13 amino acids. Only the CDR3 DNA is retained, 39 bases long and in frame from the first base. V lost 6 bases and J lost 7 bases, and the count of bases not matched to a germline gene is 4. From a lookup of the germline V gene, CDR1 and CDR2 are SNHLY and FYNNEI.

Sequencing input: PBMCs. The TCR originated in a human donor in good health (CMV status not recorded). Some clones in this sample may be carry-over from other donors' samples. Rearrangement joined TRBV2 to TRBJ1-4, with 8 bases in between that match TRBD1. The DNA is TGTGCCAGCAGCGGCGGACAGGGTGAAAAACTGTTTTTT. This is translated as CASSGGQGEKLFF.